The clone carrying this TCR beta chain has a handful of counts. Antigen unknown. These data come from a study of blood T cells in healthy people across ages. A second 7 to 11 cycle PCR used barcoded and J-beta primers. Each TCR beta cDNA got a 12-nucleotide random molecular identifier. MiXCR, run by TCRdb on the 5' RACE reads, gives a single entry per CDR3 protein. The table lists more than 450,000 distinct CDR3 sequences, around 27% of them singletons. Study-level findings and limits: Getting older went along with TCR beta diversity per million T cells dropping roughly linearly. Comparison with aged donors showed that long-lived donors had more naive CD4+ cells and higher diversity.

The CDR3 runs to 15 residues. The V gene lost 1 base and the J gene lost 7 bases, with 16 bases spanning the gap. Germline V gene sequence: CDR1 SGHDN, CDR2 FVKESK. These same data were also listed under a study on T cells of mothers and their children.

Source material: blood. V is TRBV14 and J is TRBJ1-2; D unresolved. The TCR comes from a boy aged 2 to 9 in good health. CDR3 sequence: CASSQGEGIPTGYTF. The CDR3 coding sequence is TGTGCCAGCAGCCAAGGGGAGGGTATCCCGACTGGCTACACCTTC.